The T cell receptor beta chain described here comes from a study of metastatic and nonmetastatic thyroid tumors. Whole-study context: Across blood and tumor or nodule tissue, repertoires from malignant and benign thyroid patients were compared with one another. The study, taken as a whole, reports: Across blood and tumor, TCR beta diversity in malignant thyroid tumors was reportedly significantly higher than in benign nodules.

The CDR3 has 15 residues. Germline-derived CDR1 and CDR2 are KGHDR and SFDVKD. Original methodology: The study's classifier, a distant-metastasis tool for papillary thyroid cancer, was built using CDR3 differences across clinicopathological groups. Using MiXCR, TCRdb re-called clones from the PCR reads. These V and J calls rely on TCRdb rather than the paper's analysis. The table records some 17,000 clones, 25% to 35% of them present only once. This clone was found a few times. The antigen remains unidentified. Mismatch with germline at one junction end may stem from a read error. Thyroid surgery had not been preceded by any treatment in any patient.

The sequencing sample was made of tumor tissue. This clonotype originated in a female donor with papillary thyroid cancer or a benign thyroid nodule (not recorded which). Some clones in this sample may be carry-over from other donors' samples. The chain is built from TRBV24-1 and TRBJ2-3; perhaps TRBD1 as D (5 bases). The CDR3 coding sequence is TGTGCCACCATTGATTTTTCAGGGAATGCAGATACGCAGTACTTT. Its translation is CATIDFSGNADTQYF.